The following is a TCR beta chain sequence with its context. This clone appeared a few times. No antigen is known for it. Base qualities were left out, and no much larger clone turns up one base away. This sample is drawn from a study of T cell responses to AZD1222 COVID-19 vaccine (TCRdb year 2021). At the level of the whole study: A total of 233 trial participants underwent TCR sequencing, of whom some 210 received two doses of AZD1222 and around 25 received two doses of the MenACWY control vaccine. Trial participants were enrolled by age into 18-55, 56-69 and 70-plus year subgroups, with approximately 160, 26 and 62 TCR-sequenced participants respectively. Results and caveats for the whole study, not just this receptor: After two AZD1222 doses, both the breadth and the depth of spike-specific TCRs were significantly higher than at day 0 and than in MenACWY recipients. The 56-69-year group was small, and its depth increase did not reach significance, likely because of low power. Conclusions about previously exposed vaccinees were limited because only six or seven AZD1222 recipients were SARS-CoV-2 seropositive at baseline. Epitopes outside the regions mutated in the B.1.351 and B.1.1.7 variants were reportedly recognized by nearly half of the unique spike-specific TCRs. Because no samples from the day 14 peak response were available, repertoires could be characterized only after the peak T cell response. The vaccine-associated CD4 TCRs covered the entire spike protein, and the dominant responses fell in regions 160-218 and 743-854. Most participants were white British and females outnumbered males, and the authors suggested that clonal diversity may have been underestimated.

The CDR3 regions of human TCRbeta chains were subjected to immunosequencing. Processing in the source paper ran as follows. TCRs in the repertoires were compared against a reference library of SARS-CoV-2-specific TCRs that had been generated with the MIRA antigen-specificity platform. Breadth meant the fraction of unique TCRs that were SARS-CoV-2-associated, whereas depth meant the fraction of total T cells that were SARS-CoV-2-associated. Using the MIRA data, every spike-specific TCR was mapped to the spike region that the TCR reacted to and assigned to either a CD4 or a CD8 class. Log10-transformed breadth and depth values were compared by one-way ANOVA with Sidak's multiple comparisons tests. TCRdb obtained this table from immuneACCESS and retained in-frame rearrangements with V and J assigned. These tables miss some clones; where compared with another copy, unresolved V genes account for less than half of the shortfall, and the remainder is unexplained. V and J calls and clone size are as listed in that table; D and trimming were resolved from the DNA. The sample records about 98,000 clones, almost 90% of which are singletons. 10% of the sample comes from the top ten.

In light of the paper, this sample's time point label describes: baseline before first vaccination. The sample's treatment or condition label is to be understood as: meningococcal conjugate vaccine given as trial control. The vaccinee samples were drawn from two UK trials, COV001 and COV002, one of which was a single-blind randomized controlled phase 2/3 trial testing AZD1222 (ChAdOx1 nCoV-19) in healthy adults. Trial participant PBMC samples were collected at day 0 and day 28 after the second dose for TCRbeta chain sequencing. The germline V gene specifies SGDLS as CDR1 and YYNGEE as CDR2. V gives up 2 bases and J gives up 0 bases, and the segment between their germline ends measures 8 bases. The CDR3 measures 14 amino acids from cysteine to phenylalanine. Only CDR3 DNA is held: 42 bases, read in frame from base 1.

The sequence links TRBV9 to TRBJ1-1, with the D gene too uncertain to name. The sequence derives from an adult in good health. Sample: peripheral blood, taken on day 0 of MenACWY control vaccination. The CDR3 sequence is CASSVGIMNTEAFF. The DNA sequence is TGTGCCAGCAGCGTGGGAATCATGAACACTGAAGCTTTCTTT.